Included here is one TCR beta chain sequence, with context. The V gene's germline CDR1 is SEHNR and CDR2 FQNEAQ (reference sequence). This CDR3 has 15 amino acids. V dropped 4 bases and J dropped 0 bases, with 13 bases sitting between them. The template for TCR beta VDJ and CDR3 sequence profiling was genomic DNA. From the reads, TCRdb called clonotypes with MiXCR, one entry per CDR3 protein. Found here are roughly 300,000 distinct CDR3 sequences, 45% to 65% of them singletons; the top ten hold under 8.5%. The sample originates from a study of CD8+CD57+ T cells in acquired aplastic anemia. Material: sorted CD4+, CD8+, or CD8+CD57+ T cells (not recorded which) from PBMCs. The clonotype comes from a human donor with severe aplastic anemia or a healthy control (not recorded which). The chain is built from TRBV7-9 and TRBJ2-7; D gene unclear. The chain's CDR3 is CASSWEEEVSYEQYF. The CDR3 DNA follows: TGTGCCAGCAGCTGGGAAGAAGAGGTCTCCTACGAGCAGTACTTC. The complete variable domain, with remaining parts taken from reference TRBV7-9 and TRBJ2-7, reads DTGVSQNPRHKITKRGQNVTFRCDPISEHNRLYWYRQTLGQGPEFLTYFQNEAQLEKSRLLSDRFSAERPKGSFSTLEIQRTEQGDSAMYLCASSWEEEVSYEQYFGPGTRLTVT.